Included here is one TCR beta chain sequence, with context. Its antigen is unidentified. The data are from a study of cytomegalovirus exposure and HLA in healthy donors. Study results and limitations: Highly shared variants forming one cluster were likely a sequencing artifact. TCR beta chains associated with HLA were, in a later analysis, more clonally expanded than equally common others. Confirmation in vitro established that a few CMV-associated chains were specific for CMV antigens.

Between the trimmed V and J ends, which lost 7 bases and 10 bases, there was a span of 19 bases. The germline V gene has CDR1 LNHDA and CDR2 SQIVND (reference sequence). The CDR3 totals 13 residues. Both 60 Vbeta primers and 13 Jbeta primers went into the PCR. Produced via immunoSEQ multiplex PCR; TCRdb's table is partial and in-frame only. The table lists approximately 30,000 clones. The sequence came from a woman in her thirties or forties in good health and CMV-seropositive. This chain links TRBV19 with TRBJ1-2; D may be TRBD1 (5 bases). Material: PBMCs. In nucleotides, the CDR3 is TGTGCCAGTACTGGCGGGGCAGCTGAGGACTACACCTTC. It yields the protein CASTGGAAEDYTF.